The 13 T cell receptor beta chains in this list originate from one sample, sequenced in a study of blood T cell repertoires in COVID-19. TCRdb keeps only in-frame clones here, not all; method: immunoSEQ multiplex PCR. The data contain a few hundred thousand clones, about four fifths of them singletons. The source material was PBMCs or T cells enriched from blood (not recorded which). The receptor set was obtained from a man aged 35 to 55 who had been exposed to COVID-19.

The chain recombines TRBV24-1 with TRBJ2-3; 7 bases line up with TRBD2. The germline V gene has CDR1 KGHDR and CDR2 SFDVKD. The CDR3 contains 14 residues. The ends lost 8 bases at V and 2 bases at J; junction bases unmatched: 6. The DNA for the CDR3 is TGTGCCACCAATGGGGAGGGCCTCACAGATACGCAGTATTTT. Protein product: CATNGEGLTDTQYF.

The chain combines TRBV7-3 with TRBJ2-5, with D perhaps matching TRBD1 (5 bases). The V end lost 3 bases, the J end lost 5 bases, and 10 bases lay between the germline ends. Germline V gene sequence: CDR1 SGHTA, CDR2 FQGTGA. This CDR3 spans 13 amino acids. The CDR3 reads CASSFRARETQYF. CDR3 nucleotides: TGTGCCAGCAGCTTCAGGGCCAGGGAGACCCAGTACTTC.

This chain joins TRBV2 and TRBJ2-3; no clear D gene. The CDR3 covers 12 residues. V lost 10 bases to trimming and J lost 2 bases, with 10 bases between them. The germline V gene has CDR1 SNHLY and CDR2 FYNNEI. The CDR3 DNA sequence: TGTGCCACCCGAACTGACACAGATACGCAGTATTTT. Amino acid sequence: CATRTDTDTQYF.

The CDR3 is CASSSANAPGSEAFF. The DNA for the CDR3 is TGTGCCAGCAGCTCAGCAAACGCCCCAGGGTCTGAAGCTTTCTTT. The chain is built from TRBV11-3 and TRBJ1-1, with D perhaps matching TRBD1 (5 bases). This CDR3 contains 15 residues. V lost 4 bases to trimming and J lost 6 bases, with 18 bases between them. The germline V gene has CDR1 SGHNT and CDR2 YENEEA.

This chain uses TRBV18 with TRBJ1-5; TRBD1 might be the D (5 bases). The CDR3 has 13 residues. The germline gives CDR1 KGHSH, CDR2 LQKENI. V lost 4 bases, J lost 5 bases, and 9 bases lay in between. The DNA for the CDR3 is TGTGCCAGCTCACTACAGGTAGATCAGCCCCAGCATTTT. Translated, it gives CASSLQVDQPQHF.

The DNA of the CDR3 is TGTGCCTGGAGTGAACAGGGCGGACGAAACACCATATATTTT. Encoded protein: CAWSEQGGRNTIYF. This chain uses TRBV30 with TRBJ1-3; maybe TRBD1 (6 bases). Germline-derived CDR1 and CDR2 are GTSNPN and SVGIG (reference sequence). The CDR3 is 14 residues long. Trimming left V 1 base short and J 5 bases short, with 12 bases between.

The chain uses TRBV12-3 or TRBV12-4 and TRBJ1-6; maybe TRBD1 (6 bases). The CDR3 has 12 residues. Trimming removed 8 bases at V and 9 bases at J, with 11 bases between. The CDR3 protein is CASGRGGSPLHF. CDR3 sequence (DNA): TGTGCCAGCGGCAGGGGTGGTTCACCCCTCCACTTT.

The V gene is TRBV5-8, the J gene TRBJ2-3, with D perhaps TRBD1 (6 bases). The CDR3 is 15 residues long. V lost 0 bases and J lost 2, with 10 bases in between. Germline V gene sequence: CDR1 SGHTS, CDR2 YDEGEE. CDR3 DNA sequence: TGTGCCAGCAGCTTGGACAGGGCCACCACAGATACGCAGTATTTT. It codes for CASSLDRATTDTQYF.

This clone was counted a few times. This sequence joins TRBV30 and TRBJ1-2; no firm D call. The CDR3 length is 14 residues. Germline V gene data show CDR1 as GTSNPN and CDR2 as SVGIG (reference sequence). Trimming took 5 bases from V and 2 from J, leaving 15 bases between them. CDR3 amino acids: CAWVRRGTNYGYTF. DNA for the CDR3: TGTGCCTGGGTACGACGGGGAACAAACTATGGCTACACCTTC.

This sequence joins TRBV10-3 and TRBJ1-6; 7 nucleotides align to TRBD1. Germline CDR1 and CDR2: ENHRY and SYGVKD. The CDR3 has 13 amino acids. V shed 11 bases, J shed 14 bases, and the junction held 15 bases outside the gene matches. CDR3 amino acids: CAGRVDREAALHF. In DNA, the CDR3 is TGTGCCGGGCGAGTCGACAGGGAAGCGGCCCTCCACTTT.

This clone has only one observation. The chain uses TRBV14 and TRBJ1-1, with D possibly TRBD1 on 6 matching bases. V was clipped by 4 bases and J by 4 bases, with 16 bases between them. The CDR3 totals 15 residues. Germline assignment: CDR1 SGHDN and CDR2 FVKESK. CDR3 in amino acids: CASSPRRPGVTEAFF. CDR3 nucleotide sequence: TGTGCCAGCAGCCCTAGAAGACCAGGGGTCACTGAAGCTTTCTTT.

CDR3 amino acids: CASRGRQGTNEQFF. Written as DNA, the CDR3 is TGTGCCAGCAGAGGACGTCAGGGGACGAATGAGCAGTTCTTC. The chain couples TRBV6-5 to TRBJ2-1, with D possibly TRBD1 on 6 matching bases. CDR3 length: 14 residues. Germline CDR1 and CDR2: MNHEY and SVGAGI. Between the trimmed V and J ends, which lost 6 bases and 7 bases, there was a span of 16 bases.

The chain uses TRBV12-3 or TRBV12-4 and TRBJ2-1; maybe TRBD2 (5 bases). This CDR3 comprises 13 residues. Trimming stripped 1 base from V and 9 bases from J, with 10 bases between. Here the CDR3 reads CASSLGPAAEQFF. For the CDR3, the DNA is TGTGCCAGCAGTTTAGGGCCAGCGGCTGAGCAGTTCTTC.